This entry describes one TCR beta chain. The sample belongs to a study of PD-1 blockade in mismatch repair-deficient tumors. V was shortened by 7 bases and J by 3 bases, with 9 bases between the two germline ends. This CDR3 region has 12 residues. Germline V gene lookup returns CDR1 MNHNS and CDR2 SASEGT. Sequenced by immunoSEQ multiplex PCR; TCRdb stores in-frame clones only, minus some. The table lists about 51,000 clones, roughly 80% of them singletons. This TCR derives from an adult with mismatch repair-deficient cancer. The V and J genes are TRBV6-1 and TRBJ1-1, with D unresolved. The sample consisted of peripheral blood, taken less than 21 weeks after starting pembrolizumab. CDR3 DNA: TGTGCCAGCACCCCGGACTACACTGAAGCTTTCTTT. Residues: CASTPDYTEAFF.